Listed below are T cell receptor beta chains from one sample, sequenced in a study of T cells after yellow fever vaccination. TCRdb re-called the 5' RACE reads through MiXCR, storing one row per CDR3 protein. The sample yields about 630,000 distinct CDR3 sequences, around an eighth seen once. This sample comprised PBMCs, obtained on the day of the yellow fever booster vaccination. The receptor source for this set is a man aged 25-45 years who received the YFV17D yellow fever vaccine. The CDR3 runs from the conserved cysteine through the conserved F or W. The order of the fields is V gene, J gene, D gene, clone size, CDR3 protein, CDR3 DNA. D genes are given only for firm matches. Where a row states a size, it is once, few, many or the class of an expanded clone; other rows omit it.

TRBV10-3,TRBJ1-2,-,-,CAISGQDDGYTF,TGTGCCATCAGTGGACAGGATGACGGCTACACCTTC
TRBV2,TRBJ2-7,-,few,CATSWSGKQYF,TGTGCCACCTCCTGGAGCGGTAAGCAGTACTTC
TRBV7-2,TRBJ2-3,-,-,CASSATKLYTQYF,TGTGCCAGCAGCGCGACTAAGCTCTATACGCAGTATTTT
TRBV20-1,TRBJ1-5,TRBD1,-,CSISGTANQPQHF,TGCAGTATCTCCGGGACAGCGAATCAGCCCCAGCATTTT
TRBV4-3,TRBJ2-2,-,once,CASSQDREIPAESTGELFF,TGCGCCAGCAGCCAAGATAGGGAGATCCCAGCGGAGAGCACCGGGGAGCTGTTTTTT
TRBV29-1,TRBJ2-1,TRBD2,many,CSVPSLGLAGGAYNEQFF,TGCAGCGTTCCTTCACTAGGACTAGCGGGAGGCGCCTACAATGAGCAGTTCTTC
TRBV6-2/TRBV6-3,TRBJ2-1,-,-,CASSTSGGALDEQFF,-
TRBV29-1,TRBJ1-1,-,-,CSFRDWNTEAFF,TGCAGCTTCCGCGACTGGAACACTGAAGCTTTCTTT
TRBV11-2,TRBJ2-4,-,-,CASSSLATRRDSLAKNIQYF,TGTGCCAGCAGCTCCCTCGCTACCCGCCGGGACTCCCTAGCCAAAAACATTCAGTACTTC
TRBV4-2,TRBJ1-6,-,few,CASSQEWSGHSPLHF,TGTGCCAGCAGCCAAGAATGGTCGGGGCATTCACCCCTCCACTTT
TRBV20-1,TRBJ2-7,-,-,CSASPSLYEQYF,TGCAGTGCTAGCCCTTCCCTCTACGAGCAGTACTTC
TRBV7-2,TRBJ2-7,-,many,CASSLSRYEQYF,TGTGCCAGCAGCTTATCCCGCTACGAGCAGTACTTC
TRBV10-3,TRBJ2-7,-,-,CAISGNSGALYEQYF,TGTGCCATCAGCGGTAACAGTGGGGCACTTTACGAGCAGTACTTC
TRBV20-1,TRBJ2-3,-,-,CSATDGPSDTQYF,TGCAGTGCTACCGACGGACCATCAGATACGCAGTATTTT
TRBV15,TRBJ2-7,TRBD1,-,CATSVRDRPYEQYF,TGTGCCACCAGCGTCCGGGACAGGCCCTACGAGCAGTACTTC
TRBV7-2,TRBJ2-3,-,few,CASSLRDSTRHTQYF,TGTGCCAGCAGCTTACGGGACTCAACCCGTCACACGCAGTATTTT
TRBV24-1,TRBJ2-7,-,few,CATSDLLPNCRHYSYEQYF,TGTGCCACCAGTGATTTGCTGCCCAACTGCCGCCACTACTCCTACGAGCAGTACTTC
TRBV7-9,TRBJ1-1,-,-,CASSLDQGPNTEAFF,TGTGCCAGCAGCTTAGATCAGGGACCGAACACTGAAGCTTTCTTT
TRBV6-1,TRBJ2-1,TRBD1,few,CASNEDRSRSSYNEQFF,TGTGCCAGCAACGAGGACAGGTCAAGGAGCTCCTACAATGAGCAGTTCTTC
TRBV4-2,TRBJ2-7,-,-,CASSPGLRSNYEQYF,TGTGCCAGCAGCCCCGGGCTCAGGAGTAACTACGAGCAGTACTTC
TRBV6-1,TRBJ1-2,-,-,CASRQDNYGYTF,TGTGCCAGCAGGCAGGACAACTATGGCTACACCTTC
TRBV7-8,TRBJ2-5,-,many,CASLARRGTQYF,TGTGCCAGCCTAGCAAGGCGAGGGACCCAGTACTTC
TRBV7-8,TRBJ2-1,-,many,CASSLRTEGQQFF,TGTGCCAGCAGCTTAAGAACGGAGGGACAGCAGTTCTTC